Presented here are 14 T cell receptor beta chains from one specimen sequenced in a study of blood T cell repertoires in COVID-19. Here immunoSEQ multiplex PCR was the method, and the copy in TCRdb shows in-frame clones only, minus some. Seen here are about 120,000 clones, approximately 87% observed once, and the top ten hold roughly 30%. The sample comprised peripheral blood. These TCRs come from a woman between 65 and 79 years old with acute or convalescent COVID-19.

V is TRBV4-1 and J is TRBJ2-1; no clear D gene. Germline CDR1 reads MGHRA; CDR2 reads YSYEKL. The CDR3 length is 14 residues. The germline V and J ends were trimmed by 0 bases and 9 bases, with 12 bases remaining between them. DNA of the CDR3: TGCGCCAGCAGCCAAGAGATGGGTGGCGGTGAGCAGTTCTTC. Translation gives CASSQEMGGGEQFF.

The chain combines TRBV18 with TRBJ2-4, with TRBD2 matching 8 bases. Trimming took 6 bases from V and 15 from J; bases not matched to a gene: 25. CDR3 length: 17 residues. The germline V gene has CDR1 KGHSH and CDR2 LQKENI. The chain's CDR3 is CASSSYSTTGYVSGGYF. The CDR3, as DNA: TGTGCCAGCTCCTCTTACAGCACCACCGGCTATGTCAGCGGGGGGTACTTC.

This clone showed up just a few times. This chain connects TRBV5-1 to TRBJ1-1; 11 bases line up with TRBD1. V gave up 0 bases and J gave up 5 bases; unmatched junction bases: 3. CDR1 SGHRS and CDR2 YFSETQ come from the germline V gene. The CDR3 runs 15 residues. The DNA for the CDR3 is TGCGCCAGCAGCTTGGATGGGACAGGGGGTACTGAAGCTTTCTTT. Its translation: CASSLDGTGGTEAFF. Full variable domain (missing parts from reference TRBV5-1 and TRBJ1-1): KAGVTQTPRYLIKTRGQQVTLSCSPISGHRSVSWYQQTPGQGLQFLFEYFSETQRNKGNFPGRFSGRQFSNSRSEMNVSTLELGDSALYLCASSLDGTGGTEAFFGQGTRLTVV.

This CDR3 reads CASSPGQGVSPLHF. In DNA, the CDR3 is TGTGCCAGCTCACCGGGACAGGGGGTTTCACCCCTCCACTTT. The chain combines TRBV18 with TRBJ1-6; TRBD1 matches 11 bases. The V and J ends lost 3 bases and 9 bases, in that order; junction bases with no gene match: 1. The CDR3 consists of 14 residues. Germline lookup yields CDR1 KGHSH and CDR2 LQKENI.

CDR3 sequence: CASSHLRGATEAFF. The CDR3 DNA sequence: TGCGCCAGCAGCCACCTCAGGGGAGCCACTGAAGCTTTCTTT. The chain uses TRBV5-1 and TRBJ1-1, with a weak D call TRBD1 (6 bases). The CDR3 sequence is 14 residues long. Germline V lookup: CDR1 SGHRS, CDR2 YFSETQ. The V and J ends lost 4 bases and 4 bases respectively, with 14 bases between them.

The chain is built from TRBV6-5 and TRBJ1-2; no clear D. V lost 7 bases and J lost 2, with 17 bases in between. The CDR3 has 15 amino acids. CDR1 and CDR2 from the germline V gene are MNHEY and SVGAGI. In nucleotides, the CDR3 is TGTGCCAGCAACCCCTTGAGCTTCCCAAACTATGGCTACACCTTC. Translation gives CASNPLSFPNYGYTF.

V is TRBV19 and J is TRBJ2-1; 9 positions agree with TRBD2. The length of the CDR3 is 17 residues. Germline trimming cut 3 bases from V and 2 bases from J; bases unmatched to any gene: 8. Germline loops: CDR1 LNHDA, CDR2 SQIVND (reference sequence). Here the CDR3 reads CASSITGGGDPYNEQFF. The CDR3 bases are TGTGCCAGTAGTATCACAGGCGGGGGGGACCCCTACAATGAGCAGTTCTTC.

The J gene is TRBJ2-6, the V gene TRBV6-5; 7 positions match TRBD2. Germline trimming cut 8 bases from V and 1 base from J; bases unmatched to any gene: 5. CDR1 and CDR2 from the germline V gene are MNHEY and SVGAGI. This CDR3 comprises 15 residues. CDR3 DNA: TGTGCCAGCCGGGACGGGGGGTCTGGGGCCAACGTCCTGACTTTC. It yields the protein CASRDGGSGANVLTF.

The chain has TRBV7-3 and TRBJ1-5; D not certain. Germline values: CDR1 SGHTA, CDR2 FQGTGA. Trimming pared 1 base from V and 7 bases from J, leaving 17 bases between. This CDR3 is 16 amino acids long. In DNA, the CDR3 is TGTGCCAGCAGCTTAAAGGTGGGCGAGGGTTTCCAGCCCCAGCATTTT. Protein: CASSLKVGEGFQPQHF.

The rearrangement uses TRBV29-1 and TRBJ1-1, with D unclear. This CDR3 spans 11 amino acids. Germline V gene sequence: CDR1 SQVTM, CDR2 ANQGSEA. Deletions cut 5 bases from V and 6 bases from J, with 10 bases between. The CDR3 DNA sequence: TGCAGCGTTAGCTTGTTCGCTGAAGCTTTCTTT. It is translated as CSVSLFAEAFF. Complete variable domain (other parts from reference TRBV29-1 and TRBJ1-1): SAVISQKPSRDICQRGTSLTIQCQVDSQVTMMFWYRQQPGQSLTLIATANQGSEATYESGFVIDKFPISRPNLTFSTLTVSNMSPEDSSIYLCSVSLFAEAFFGQGTRLTVV.

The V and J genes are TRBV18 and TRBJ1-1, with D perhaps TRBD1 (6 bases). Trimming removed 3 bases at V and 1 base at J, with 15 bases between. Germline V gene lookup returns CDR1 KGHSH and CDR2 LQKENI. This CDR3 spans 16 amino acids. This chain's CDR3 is CASSPRIDRRNTEAFF. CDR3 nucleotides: TGTGCCAGCTCACCGAGAATAGACAGGAGGAACACTGAAGCTTTCTTT.

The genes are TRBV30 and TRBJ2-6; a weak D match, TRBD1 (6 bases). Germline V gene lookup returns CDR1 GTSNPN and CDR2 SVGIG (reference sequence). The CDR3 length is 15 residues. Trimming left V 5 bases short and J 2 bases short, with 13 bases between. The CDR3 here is CAWGGRGPGANVLTF. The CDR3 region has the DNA TGTGCCTGGGGGGGCAGGGGCCCTGGGGCCAACGTCCTGACTTTC.

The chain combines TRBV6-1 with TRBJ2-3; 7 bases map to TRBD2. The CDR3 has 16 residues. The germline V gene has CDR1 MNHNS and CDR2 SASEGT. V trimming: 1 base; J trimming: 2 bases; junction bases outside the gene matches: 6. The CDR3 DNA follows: TGTGCCAGCAGTGAAGTTCCGGGGGGACCCACAGATACGCAGTATTTT. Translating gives CASSEVPGGPTDTQYF.

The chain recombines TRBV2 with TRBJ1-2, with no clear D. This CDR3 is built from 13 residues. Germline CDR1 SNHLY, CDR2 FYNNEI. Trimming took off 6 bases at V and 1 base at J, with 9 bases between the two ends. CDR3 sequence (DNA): TGTGCCAGCAGCCCGGGGTTTAACTATGGCTACACCTTC. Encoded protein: CASSPGFNYGYTF.